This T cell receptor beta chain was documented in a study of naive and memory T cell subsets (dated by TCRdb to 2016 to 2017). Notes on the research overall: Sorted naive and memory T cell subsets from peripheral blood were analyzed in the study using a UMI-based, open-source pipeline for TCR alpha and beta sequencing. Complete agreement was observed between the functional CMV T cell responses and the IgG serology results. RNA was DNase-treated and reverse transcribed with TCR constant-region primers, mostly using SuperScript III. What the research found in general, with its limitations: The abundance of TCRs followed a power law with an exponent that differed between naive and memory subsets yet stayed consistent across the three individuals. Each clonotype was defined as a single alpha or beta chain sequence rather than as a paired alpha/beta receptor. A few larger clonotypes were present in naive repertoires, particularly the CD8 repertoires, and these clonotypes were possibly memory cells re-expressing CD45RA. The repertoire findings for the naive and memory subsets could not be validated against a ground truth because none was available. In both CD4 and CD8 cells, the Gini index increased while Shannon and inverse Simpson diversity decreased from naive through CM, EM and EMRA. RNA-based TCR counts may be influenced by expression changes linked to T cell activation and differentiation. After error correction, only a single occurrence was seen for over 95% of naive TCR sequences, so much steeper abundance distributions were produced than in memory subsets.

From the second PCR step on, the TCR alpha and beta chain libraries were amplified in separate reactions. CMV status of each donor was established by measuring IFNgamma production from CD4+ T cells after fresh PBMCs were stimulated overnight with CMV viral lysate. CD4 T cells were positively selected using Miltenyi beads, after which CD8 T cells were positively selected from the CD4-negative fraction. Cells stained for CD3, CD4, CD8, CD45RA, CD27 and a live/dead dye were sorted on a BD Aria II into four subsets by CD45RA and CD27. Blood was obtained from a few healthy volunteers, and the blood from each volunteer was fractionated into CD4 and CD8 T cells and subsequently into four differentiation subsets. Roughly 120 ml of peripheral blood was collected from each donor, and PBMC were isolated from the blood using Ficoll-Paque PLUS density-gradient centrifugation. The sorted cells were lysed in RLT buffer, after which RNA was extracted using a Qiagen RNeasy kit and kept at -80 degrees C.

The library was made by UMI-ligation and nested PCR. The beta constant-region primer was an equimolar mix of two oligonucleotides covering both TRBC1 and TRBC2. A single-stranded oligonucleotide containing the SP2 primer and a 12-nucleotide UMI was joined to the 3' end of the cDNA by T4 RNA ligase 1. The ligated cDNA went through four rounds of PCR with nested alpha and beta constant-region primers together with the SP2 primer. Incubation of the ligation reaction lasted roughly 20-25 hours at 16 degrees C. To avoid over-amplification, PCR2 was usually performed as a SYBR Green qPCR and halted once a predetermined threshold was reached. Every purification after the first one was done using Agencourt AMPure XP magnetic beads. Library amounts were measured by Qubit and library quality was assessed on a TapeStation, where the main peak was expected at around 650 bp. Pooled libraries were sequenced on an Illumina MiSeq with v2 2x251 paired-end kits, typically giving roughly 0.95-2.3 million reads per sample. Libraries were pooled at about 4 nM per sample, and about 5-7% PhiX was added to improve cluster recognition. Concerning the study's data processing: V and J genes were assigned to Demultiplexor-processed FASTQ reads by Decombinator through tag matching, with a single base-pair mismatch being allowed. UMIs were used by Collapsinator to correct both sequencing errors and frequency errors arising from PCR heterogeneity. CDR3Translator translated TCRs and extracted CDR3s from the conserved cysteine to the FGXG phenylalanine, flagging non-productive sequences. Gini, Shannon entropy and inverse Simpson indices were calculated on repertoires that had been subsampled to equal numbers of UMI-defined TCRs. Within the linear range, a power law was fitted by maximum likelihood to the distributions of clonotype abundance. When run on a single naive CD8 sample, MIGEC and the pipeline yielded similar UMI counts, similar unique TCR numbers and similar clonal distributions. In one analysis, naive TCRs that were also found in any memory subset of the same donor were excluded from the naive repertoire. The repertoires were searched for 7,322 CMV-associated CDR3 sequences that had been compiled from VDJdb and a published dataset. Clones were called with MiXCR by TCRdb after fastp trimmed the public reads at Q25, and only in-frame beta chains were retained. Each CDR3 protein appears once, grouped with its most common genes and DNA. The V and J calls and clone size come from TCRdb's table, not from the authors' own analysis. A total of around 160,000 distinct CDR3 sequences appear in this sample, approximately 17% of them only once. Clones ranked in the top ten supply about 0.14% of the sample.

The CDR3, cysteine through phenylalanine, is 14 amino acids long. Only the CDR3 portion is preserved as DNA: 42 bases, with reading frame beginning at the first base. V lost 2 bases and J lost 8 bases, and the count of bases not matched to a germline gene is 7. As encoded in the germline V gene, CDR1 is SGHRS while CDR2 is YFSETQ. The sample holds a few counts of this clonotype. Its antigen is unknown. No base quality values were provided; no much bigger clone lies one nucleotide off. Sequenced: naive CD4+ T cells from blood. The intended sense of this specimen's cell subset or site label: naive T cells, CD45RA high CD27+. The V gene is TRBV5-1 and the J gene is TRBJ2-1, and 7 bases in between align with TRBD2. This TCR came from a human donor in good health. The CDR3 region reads CASSFRGSGYEQFF. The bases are TGCGCCAGCAGCTTCCGCGGGAGTGGATATGAGCAGTTCTTC.